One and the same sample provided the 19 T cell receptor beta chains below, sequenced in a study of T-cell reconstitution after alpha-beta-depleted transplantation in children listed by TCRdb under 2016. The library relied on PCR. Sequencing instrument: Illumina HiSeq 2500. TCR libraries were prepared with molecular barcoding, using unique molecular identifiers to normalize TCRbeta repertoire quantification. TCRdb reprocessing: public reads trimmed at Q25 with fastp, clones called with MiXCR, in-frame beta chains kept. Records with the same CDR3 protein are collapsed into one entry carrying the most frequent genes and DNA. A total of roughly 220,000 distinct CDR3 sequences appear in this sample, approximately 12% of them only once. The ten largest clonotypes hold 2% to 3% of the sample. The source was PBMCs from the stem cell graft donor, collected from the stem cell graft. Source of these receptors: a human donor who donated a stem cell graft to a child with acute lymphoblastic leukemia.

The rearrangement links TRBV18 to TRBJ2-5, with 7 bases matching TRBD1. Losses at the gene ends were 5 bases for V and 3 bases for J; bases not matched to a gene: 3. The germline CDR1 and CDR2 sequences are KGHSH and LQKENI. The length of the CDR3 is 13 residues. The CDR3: CASSGTAKETQYF. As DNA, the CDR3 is TGTGCCAGCTCAGGGACAGCAAAAGAGACCCAGTACTTC.

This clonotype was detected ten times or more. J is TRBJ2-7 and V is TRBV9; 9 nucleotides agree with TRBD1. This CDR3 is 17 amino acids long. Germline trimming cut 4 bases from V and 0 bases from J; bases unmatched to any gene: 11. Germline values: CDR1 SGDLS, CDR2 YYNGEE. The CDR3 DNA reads TGTGCCAGCAGCCTGGACGCCGGGACAGGGACCTCCTACGAGCAGTACTTC. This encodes CASSLDAGTGTSYEQYF.

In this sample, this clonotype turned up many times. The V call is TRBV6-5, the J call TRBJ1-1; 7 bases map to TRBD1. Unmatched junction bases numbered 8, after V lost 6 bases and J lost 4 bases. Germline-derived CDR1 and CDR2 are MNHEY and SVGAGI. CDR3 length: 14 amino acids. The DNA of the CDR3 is TGTGCCAGCAGCCAGACAGGGTGGGCCACTGAAGCTTTCTTT. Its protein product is CASSQTGWATEAFF.

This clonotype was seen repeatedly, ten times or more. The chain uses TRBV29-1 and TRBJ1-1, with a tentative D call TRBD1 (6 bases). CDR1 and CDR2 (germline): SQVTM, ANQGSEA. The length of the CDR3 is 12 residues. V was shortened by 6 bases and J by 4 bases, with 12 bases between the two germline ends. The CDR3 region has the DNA TGCAGCGTACAGGGAGGGGGCACTGAAGCTTTCTTT. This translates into CSVQGGGTEAFF.

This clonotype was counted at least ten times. The CDR3 DNA sequence: TGTGCCAGCAGCCAAGGAAGAGGAAGGGCTAGCACAGATACGCAGTATTTT. Translated: CASSQGRGRASTDTQYF. The chain joins TRBV14 to TRBJ2-3, with D uncertain. With 1 base removed from V and 0 bases from J, the gap between germline ends came to 14 bases. CDR3 size: 17 residues. Germline V lookup: CDR1 SGHDN, CDR2 FVKESK.

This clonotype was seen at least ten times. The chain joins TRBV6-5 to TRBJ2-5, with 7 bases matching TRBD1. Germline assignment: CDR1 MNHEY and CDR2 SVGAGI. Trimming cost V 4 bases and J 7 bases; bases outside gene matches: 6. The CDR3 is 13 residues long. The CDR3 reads CASSWQQGRTQYF. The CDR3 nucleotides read TGTGCCAGCAGTTGGCAACAGGGGAGGACCCAGTACTTC.

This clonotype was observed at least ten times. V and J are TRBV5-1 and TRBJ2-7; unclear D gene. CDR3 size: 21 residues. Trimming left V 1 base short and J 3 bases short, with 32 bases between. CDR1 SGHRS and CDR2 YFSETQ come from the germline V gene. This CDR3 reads CASSLYAKTNFSSFPNYEQYF. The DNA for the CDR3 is TGCGCCAGCAGCTTGTACGCCAAAACCAACTTCTCAAGTTTTCCTAACTACGAGCAGTACTTC. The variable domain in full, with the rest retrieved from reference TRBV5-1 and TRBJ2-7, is KAGVTQTPRYLIKTRGQQVTLSCSPISGHRSVSWYQQTPGQGLQFLFEYFSETQRNKGNFPGRFSGRQFSNSRSEMNVSTLELGDSALYLCASSLYAKTNFSSFPNYEQYFGPGTRLTVT.

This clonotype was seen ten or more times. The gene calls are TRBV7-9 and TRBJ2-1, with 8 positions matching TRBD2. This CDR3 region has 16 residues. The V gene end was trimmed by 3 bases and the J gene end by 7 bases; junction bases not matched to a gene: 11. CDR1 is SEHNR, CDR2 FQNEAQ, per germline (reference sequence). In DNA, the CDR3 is TGTGCCAGCAGCTTGGGGACCGGGGGGGCCTTTAATGAGCAGTTCTTC. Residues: CASSLGTGGAFNEQFF.

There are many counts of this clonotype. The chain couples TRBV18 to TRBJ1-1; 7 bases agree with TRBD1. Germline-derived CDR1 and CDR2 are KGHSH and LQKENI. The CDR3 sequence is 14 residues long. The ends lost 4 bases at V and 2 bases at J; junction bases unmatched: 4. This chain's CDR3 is CASSHGQENTEAFF. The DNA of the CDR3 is TGTGCCAGCTCACATGGACAGGAAAACACTGAAGCTTTCTTT.

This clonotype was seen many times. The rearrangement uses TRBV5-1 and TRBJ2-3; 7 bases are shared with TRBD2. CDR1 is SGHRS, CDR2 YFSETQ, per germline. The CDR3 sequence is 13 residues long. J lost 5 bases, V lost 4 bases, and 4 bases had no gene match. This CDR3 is CASSPGRGDTQYF. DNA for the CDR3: TGCGCCAGCAGCCCTGGGAGGGGAGATACGCAGTATTTT. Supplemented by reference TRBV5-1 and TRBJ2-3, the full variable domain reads KAGVTQTPRYLIKTRGQQVTLSCSPISGHRSVSWYQQTPGQGLQFLFEYFSETQRNKGNFPGRFSGRQFSNSRSEMNVSTLELGDSALYLCASSPGRGDTQYFGPGTRLTVL.

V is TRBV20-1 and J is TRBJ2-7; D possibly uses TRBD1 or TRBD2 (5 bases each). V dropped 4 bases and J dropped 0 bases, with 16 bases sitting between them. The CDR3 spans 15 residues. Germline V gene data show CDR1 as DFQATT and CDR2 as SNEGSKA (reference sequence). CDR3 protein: CSATGDGLSSYEQYF. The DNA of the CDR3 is TGCAGTGCTACTGGGGACGGCTTGAGCTCCTACGAGCAGTACTTC.

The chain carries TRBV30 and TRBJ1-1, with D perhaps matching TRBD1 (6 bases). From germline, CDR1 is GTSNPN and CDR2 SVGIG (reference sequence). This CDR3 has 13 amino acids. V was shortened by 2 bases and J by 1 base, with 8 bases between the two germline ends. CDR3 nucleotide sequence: TGTGCCTGGAGTACAGGGCAGAACACTGAAGCTTTCTTT. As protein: CAWSTGQNTEAFF.

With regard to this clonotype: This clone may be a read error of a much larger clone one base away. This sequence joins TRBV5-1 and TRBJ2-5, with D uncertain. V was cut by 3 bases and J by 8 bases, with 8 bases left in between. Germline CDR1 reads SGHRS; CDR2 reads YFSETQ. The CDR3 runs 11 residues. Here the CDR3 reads CASSSKSTQYF. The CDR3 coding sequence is TGCGCCAGCAGCTCAAAATCAACCCAGTACTTC. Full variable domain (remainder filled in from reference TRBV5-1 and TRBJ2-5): KAGVTQTPRYLIKTRGQQVTLSCSPISGHRSVSWYQQTPGQGLQFLFEYFSETQRNKGNFPGRFSGRQFSNSRSEMNVSTLELGDSALYLCASSSKSTQYFGPGTRLLVL.

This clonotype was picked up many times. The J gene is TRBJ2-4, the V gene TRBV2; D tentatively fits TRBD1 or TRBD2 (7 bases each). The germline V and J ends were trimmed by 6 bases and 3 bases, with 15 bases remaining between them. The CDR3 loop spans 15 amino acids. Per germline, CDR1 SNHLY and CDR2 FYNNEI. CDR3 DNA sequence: TGTGCCAGCAGATGGGAGGGGGCGGACAAAAACATTCAGTACTTC. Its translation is CASRWEGADKNIQYF. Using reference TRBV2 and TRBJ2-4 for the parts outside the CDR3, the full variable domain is EPEVTQTPSHQVTQMGQEVILRCVPISNHLYFYWYRQILGQKVEFLVSFYNNEISEKSEIFDDQFSVERPDGSNFTLKIRSTKLEDSAMYFCASRWEGADKNIQYFGAGTRLSVL.

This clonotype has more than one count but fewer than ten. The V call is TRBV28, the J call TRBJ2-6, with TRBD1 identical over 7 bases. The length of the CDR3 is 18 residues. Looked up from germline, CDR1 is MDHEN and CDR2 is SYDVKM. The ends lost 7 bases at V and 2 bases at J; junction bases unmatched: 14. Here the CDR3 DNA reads TGTGCCAGCACCACAAGGGGAACAGGGGTAGCTGGGGCCAACGTCCTGACTTTC. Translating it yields CASTTRGTGVAGANVLTF.

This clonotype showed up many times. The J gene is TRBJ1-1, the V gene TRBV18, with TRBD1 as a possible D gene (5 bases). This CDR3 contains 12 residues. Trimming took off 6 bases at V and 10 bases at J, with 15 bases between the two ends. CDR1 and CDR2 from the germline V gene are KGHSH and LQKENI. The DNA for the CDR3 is TGTGCCAGCTCGCCGGCCGGGAGGGGAGCTTTCTTT. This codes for CASSPAGRGAFF.

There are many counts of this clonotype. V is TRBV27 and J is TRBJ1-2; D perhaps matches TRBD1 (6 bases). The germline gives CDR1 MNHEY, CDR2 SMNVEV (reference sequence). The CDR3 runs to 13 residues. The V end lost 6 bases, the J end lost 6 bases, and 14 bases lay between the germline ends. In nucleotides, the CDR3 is TGTGCCAGCAGCCGTAACAGGGCGGATGGCTACACCTTC. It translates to CASSRNRADGYTF.

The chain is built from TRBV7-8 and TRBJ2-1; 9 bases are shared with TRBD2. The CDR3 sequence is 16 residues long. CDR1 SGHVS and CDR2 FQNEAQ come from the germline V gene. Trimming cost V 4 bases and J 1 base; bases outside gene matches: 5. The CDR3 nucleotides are TGTGCCAGCAGCTCAAAGCGGGGGGCATCCTACAATGAGCAGTTCTTC. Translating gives CASSSKRGASYNEQFF.

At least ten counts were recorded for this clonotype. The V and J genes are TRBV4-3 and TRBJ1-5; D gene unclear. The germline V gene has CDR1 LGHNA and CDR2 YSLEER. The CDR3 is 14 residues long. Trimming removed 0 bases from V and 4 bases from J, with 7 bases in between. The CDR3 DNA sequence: TGCGCCAGCAGCCAAGAGCGGAGAAATCAGCCCCAGCATTTT. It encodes CASSQERRNQPQHF.